This T cell receptor beta chain was profiled in a study of glioma-infiltrating T cells after dendritic cell vaccination. After removal of 1 base from V and 2 bases from J, the junction contained 3 bases not matched to a gene. CDR3 size: 15 residues. The V gene's germline CDR1 is LNHDA and CDR2 SQIVND (reference sequence). Generated by immunoSEQ multiplex PCR, the TCRdb table keeps only in-frame clones and is missing some. The repertoire holds roughly 80,000 clones, with 80% to 90% as singletons. The specimen was blood, collected before dendritic cell vaccination. The source of this sequence is a human donor with glioblastoma. The V and J genes are TRBV19 and TRBJ2-3; the match to TRBD2 covers 7 bases. This chain's CDR3 is CASSIAGGNTDTQYF. CDR3 nucleotides: TGTGCCAGTAGTATAGCGGGAGGAAACACAGATACGCAGTATTTT.